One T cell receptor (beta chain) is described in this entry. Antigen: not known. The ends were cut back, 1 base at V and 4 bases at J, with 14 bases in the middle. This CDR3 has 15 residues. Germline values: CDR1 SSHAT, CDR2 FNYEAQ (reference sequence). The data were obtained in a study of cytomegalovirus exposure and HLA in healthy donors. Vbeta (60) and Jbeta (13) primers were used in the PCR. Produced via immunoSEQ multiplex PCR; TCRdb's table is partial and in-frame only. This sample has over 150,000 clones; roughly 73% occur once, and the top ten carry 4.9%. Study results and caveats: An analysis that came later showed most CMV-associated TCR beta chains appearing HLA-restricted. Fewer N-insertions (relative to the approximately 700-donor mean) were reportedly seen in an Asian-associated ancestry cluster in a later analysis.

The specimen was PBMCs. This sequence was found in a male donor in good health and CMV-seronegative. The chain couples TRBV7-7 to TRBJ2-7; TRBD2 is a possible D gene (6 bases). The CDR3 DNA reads TGTGCCAGCAGCTTAGAGGGAGGCGTGCGTTACGAGCAGTACTTC. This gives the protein CASSLEGGVRYEQYF.